The clone carrying this TCR beta chain was observed a single time. This sample is drawn from a study of blood T cell repertoires in COVID-19. Study background: Researchers got acute and convalescent COVID-19 samples from the United States, Italy and Spain.

In the study's own analysis: Estimation of nucleated cell counts was performed using reference gene primer amplification. The protocol was immunoSEQ multiplex PCR, while the TCRdb copy is restricted to in-frame clones and leaves out a portion. That table supplies the V and J calls and clone size; D and trimming were determined from the DNA. The data contain about 130,000 clones, about nine tenths of them singletons. Specimen: peripheral blood. This TCR was recovered from a man in his fifties with acute or convalescent COVID-19.

CDR3 loop: CASKRGIGFGNTIYF. The CDR3 region has the DNA TGTGCCAGCAAGCGGGGGATAGGATTCGGAAACACCATATATTTT. The rearrangement uses TRBV6-6 and TRBJ1-3; TRBD1 might be the D (5 bases). Germline loops: CDR1 MNHNY, CDR2 SVGAGI (reference sequence). This CDR3 comprises 15 residues. V lost 7 bases and J 4 bases, leaving 17 bases between the germline ends.